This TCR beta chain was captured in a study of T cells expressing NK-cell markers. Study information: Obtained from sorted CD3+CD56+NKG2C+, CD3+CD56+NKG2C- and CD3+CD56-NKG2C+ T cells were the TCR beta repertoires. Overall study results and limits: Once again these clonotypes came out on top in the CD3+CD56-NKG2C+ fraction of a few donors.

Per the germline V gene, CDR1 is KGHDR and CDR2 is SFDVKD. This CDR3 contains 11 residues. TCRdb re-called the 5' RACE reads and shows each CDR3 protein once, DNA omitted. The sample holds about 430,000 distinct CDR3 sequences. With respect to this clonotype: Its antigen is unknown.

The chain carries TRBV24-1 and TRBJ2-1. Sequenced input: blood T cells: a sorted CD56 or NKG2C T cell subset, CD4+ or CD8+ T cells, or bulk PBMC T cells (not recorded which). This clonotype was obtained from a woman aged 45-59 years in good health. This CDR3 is CATTRGPEQFF.